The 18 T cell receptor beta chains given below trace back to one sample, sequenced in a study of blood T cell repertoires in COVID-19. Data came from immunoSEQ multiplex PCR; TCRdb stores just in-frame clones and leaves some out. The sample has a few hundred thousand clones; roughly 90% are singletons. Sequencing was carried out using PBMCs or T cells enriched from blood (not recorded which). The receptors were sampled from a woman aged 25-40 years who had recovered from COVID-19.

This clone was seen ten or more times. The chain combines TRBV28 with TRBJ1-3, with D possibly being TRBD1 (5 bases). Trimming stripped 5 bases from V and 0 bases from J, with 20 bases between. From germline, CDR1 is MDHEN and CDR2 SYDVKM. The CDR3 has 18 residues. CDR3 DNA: TGTGCCAGCAGTCCGGAAAAAGCGACAGCGCTCTCTGGAAACACCATATATTTT. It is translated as CASSPEKATALSGNTIYF. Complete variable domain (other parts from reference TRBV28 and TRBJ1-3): DVKVTQSSRYLVKRTGEKVFLECVQDMDHENMFWYRQDPGLGLRLIYFSYDVKMKEKGDIPEGYSVSREKKERFSLILESASTNQTSMYLCASSPEKATALSGNTIYFGEGSWLTVV.

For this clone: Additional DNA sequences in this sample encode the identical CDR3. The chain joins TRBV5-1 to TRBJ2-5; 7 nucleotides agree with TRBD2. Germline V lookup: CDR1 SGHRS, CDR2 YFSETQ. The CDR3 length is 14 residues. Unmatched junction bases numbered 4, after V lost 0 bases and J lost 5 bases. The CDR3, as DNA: TGCGCCAGCAGCTTGGCCCCGGGAGGTGAGACCCAGTACTTC. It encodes CASSLAPGGETQYF.

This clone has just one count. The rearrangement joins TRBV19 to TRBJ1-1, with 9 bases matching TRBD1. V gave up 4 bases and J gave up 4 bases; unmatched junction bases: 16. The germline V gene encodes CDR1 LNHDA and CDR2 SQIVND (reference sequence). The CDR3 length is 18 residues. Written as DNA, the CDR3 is TGTGCCAGTAGTAAGTCCGGGACAGGGAGGGTGAGTGGCACTGAAGCTTTCTTT. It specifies CASSKSGTGRVSGTEAFF.

The CDR3 DNA reads as TGTGCCAGTAGTATAACTAGCGGGGGAGGGGACTACAATGAGCAGTTCTTC. Encoded protein: CASSITSGGGDYNEQFF. V is TRBV19 and J is TRBJ2-1; 11 bases match TRBD2. The CDR3 length is 17 residues. CDR1 and CDR2 from the germline V gene are LNHDA and SQIVND (reference sequence). The V and J ends lost 2 bases and 3 bases, in that order; junction bases with no gene match: 6.

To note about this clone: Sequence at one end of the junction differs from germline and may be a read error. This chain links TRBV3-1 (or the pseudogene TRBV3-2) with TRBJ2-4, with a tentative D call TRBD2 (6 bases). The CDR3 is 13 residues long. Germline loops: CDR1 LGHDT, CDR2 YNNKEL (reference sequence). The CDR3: CASSQGGPSGYNF. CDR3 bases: TGTGCCAGCAGCCAGGGAGGACCCTCCGGTTATAACTTC.

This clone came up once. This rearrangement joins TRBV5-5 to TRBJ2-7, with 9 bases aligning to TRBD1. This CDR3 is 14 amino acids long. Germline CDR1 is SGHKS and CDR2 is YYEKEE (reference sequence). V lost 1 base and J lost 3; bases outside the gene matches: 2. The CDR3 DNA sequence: TGTGCCAGCAGCTTGCGGGACAGGGTCTACGAGCAGTACTTC. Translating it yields CASSLRDRVYEQYF.

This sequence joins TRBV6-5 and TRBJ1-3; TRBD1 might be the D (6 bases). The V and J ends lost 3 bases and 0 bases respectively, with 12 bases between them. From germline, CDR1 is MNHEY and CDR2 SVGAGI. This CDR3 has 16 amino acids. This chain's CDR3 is CASSYDRPLSGNTIYF. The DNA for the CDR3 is TGTGCCAGCAGTTATGACAGGCCCCTCTCTGGAAACACCATATATTTT.

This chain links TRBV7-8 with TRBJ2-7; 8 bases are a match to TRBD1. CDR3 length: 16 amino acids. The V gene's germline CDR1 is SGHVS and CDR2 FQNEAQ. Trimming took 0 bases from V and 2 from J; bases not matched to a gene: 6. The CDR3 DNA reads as TGTGCCAGCAGCTTAGCGCTTGGGACAGGAACCTACGAGCAGTACTTC. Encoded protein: CASSLALGTGTYEQYF.

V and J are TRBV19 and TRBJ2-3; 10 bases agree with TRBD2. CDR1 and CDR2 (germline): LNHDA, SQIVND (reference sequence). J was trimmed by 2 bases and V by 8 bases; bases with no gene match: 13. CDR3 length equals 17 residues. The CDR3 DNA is TGTGCCAGTGAATTTCGGGCTAGCGGGAGTCCCACAGATACGCAGTATTTT. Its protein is CASEFRASGSPTDTQYF. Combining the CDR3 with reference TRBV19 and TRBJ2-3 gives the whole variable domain DGGITQSPKYLFRKEGQNVTLSCEQNLNHDAMYWYRQDPGQGLRLIYYSQIVNDFQKGDIAEGYSVSREKKESFPLTVTSAQKNPTAFYLCASEFRASGSPTDTQYFGPGTRLTVL.

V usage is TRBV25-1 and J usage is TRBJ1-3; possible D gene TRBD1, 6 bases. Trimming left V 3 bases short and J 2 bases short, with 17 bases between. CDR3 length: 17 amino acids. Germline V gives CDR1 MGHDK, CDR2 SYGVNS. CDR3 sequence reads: CASSDLPGGPTGNTIYF. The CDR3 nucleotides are TGTGCCAGCAGTGACCTCCCGGGGGGGCCGACTGGAAACACCATATATTTT. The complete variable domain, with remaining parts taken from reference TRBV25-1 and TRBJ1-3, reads EADIYQTPRYLVIGTGKKITLECSQTMGHDKMYWYQQDPGMELHLIHYSYGVNSTEKGDLSSESTVSRIRTEHFPLTLESARPSHTSQYLCASSDLPGGPTGNTIYFGEGSWLTVV.

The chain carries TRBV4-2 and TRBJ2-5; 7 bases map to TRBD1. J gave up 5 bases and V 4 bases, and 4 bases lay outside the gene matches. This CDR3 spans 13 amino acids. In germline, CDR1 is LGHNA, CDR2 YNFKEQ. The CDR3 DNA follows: TGTGCCAGCAGCCTAGGGGGCTCGGAGACCCAGTACTTC. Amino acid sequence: CASSLGGSETQYF.

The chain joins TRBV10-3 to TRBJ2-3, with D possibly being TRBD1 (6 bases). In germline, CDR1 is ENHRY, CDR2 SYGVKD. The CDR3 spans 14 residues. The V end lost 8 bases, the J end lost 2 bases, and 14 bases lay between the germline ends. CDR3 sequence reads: CAIEGGSDTDTQYF. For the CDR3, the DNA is TGTGCCATCGAAGGGGGATCTGACACAGATACGCAGTATTTT.

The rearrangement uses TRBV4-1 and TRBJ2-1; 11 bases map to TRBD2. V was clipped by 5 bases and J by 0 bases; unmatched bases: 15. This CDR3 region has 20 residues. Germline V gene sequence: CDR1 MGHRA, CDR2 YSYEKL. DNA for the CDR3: TGCGCCAGCAGCAAACGGACAGGCGAAGGACTAGCGGGCTCCTACAATGAGCAGTTCTTC. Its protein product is CASSKRTGEGLAGSYNEQFF.

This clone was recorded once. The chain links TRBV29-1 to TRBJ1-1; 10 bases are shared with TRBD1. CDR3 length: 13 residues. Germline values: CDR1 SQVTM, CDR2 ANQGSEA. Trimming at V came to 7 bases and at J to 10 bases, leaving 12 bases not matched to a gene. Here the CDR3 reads CSAPSGQGERAFF. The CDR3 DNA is TGCAGCGCTCCTTCAGGACAGGGGGAGAGAGCTTTCTTT.

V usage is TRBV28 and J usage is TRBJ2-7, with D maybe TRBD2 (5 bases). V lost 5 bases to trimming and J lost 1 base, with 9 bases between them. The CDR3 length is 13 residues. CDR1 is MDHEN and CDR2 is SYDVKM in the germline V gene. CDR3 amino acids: CASSPGISYEQYF. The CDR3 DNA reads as TGTGCCAGCAGTCCCGGGATTTCCTACGAGCAGTACTTC.

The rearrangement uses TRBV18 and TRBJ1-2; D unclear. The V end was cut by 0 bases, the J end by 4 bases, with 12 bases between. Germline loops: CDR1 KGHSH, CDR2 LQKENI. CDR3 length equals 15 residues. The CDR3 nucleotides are TGTGCCAGCTCACCACCGGAAGAGGGTTTCTATGGCTACACCTTC. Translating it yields CASSPPEEGFYGYTF.

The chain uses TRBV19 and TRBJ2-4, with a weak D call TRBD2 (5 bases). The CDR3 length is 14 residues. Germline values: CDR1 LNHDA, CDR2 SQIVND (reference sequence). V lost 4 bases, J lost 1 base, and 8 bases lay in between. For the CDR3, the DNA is TGTGCCAGTAGTAGCCCGGGGGCCAAAAACATTCAGTACTTC. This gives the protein CASSSPGAKNIQYF.

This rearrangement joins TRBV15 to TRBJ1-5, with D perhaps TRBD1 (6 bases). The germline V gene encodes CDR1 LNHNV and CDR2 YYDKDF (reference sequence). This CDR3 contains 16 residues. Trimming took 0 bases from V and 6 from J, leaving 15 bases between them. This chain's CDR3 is CATSRDFPGGGQPQHF. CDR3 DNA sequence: TGTGCCACCAGCAGAGATTTTCCGGGGGGCGGTCAGCCCCAGCATTTT.